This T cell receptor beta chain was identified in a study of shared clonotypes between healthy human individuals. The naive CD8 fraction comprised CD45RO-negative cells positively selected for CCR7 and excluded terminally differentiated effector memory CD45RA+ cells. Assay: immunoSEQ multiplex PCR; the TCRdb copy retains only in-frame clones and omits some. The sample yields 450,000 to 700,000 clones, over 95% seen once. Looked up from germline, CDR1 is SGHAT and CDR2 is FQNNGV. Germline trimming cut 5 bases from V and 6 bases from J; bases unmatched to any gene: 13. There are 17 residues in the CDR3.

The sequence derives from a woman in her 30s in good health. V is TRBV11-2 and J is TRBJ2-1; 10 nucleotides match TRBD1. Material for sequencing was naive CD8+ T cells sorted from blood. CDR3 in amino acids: CASSLHPDRGSFNEQFF. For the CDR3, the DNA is TGTGCCAGCAGCCTTCATCCGGACAGGGGGTCTTTCAATGAGCAGTTCTTC.